In its sample, the clone carrying this T cell receptor beta chain ranks as medium-sized (0.01 to 0.1%). What it binds is not known. This entry comes from a study of vaccination effects on CD4 cells after COVID-19. Study-wide results and caveats: Among infection- and vaccine-induced clones, marked clonal contraction occurred late after vaccination.

Following culture for ten to eleven days, CD4+ T cells were isolated. IL-2 medium took the place of half the medium on both days 3 and 7. Sequenced by immunoSEQ multiplex PCR; TCRdb stores in-frame clones only, minus some. Of 25,000 to 35,000 clones listed, 70% were seen once; the top ten hold over 3%. The ends lost 4 bases at V and 1 base at J; junction bases unmatched: 6. CDR1 is WNHNN and CDR2 is SYGVQD in the germline V gene (reference sequence). This CDR3 comprises 15 residues. The source was CD4+ T cells from PBMCs cultured without peptide, collected before COVID-19 vaccination. V and J are TRBV10-1 and TRBJ1-1, with 7 bases aligning to TRBD1. This clonotype was sampled from a human donor who received a COVID-19 vaccine. Here the CDR3 DNA reads TGCGCCAGCAGTGGGCTCGGACAGGCGAACACTGAAGCTTTCTTT. Translated, it gives CASSGLGQANTEAFF.